The rows below give T cell receptor beta chains drawn from one sample of a study of CD8+ T cells in alopecia areata. The method was immunoSEQ multiplex PCR; TCRdb's version includes in-frame clones alone and lacks a portion of them. In the table there are roughly 190,000 clones, roughly 66% of which are singletons. This specimen consisted of CD4+ T cells sorted from blood, obtained at week 24, from a patient treated with tofacitinib. Receptors were obtained from a human donor with alopecia areata. Each CDR3 is given with its conserved first and last residue. Fields, in order: J gene, D gene, clone size, V gene, CDR3 DNA, CDR3 protein. The D gene is left open where the match is weak. The size entry is marked missing in some rows and otherwise reads once, few, many or a size class.

TRBJ2-5	TRBD2	NA	TRBV15	TGTGCCACCAGCAAAAGGACTAGCGGGGGGTTCCAAGAGACCCAGTACTTC	CATSKRTSGGFQETQYF
TRBJ2-5	TRBD2	NA	TRBV9	TGTGCCAGCAGCGTAGGACTAGCGGGGGGTGAGACCCAGTACTTC	CASSVGLAGGETQYF
TRBJ1-1	NA	NA	TRBV30	TGTGCCTGGGGCCCCCCCGTGAGGACTGAAGCTTTCTTT	CAWGPPVRTEAFF
TRBJ1-6	NA	NA	TRBV9	TGTGCCAGCAGCGTGGGGTCGAGATCACCCCTCCACTTT	CASSVGSRSPLHF
TRBJ2-2	TRBD2	NA	TRBV5-1	TGCGCCAGCAGCCCGGACGGGGGGATAAGGACCGGGGAGCTGTTTTTT	CASSPDGGIRTGELFF
TRBJ2-3	NA	NA	TRBV4-3	TGCGCCAGCAGCCAGGGTAGGACAGATACGCAGTATTTT	CASSQGRTDTQYF
TRBJ2-1	TRBD2	NA	TRBV6-5	TGTGCCAGCAGGATTAGGACTAGCGGGGTTGGGCAGTTCTTC	CASRIRTSGVGQFF
TRBJ2-1	TRBD1	NA	TRBV4-3	TGCGCCAGCAGCCAGGCCGACGACAGGGGAACTGAGCAGTTCTTC	CASSQADDRGTEQFF
TRBJ2-7	TRBD1	few	TRBV19	TGTGCCAGTAGTACCGGACAGGGAGGCCACGAGCAGTACTTC	CASSTGQGGHEQYF
TRBJ2-7	NA	NA	TRBV25-1	TGTGCCAGCGAGGGGGGGGCCTACGAGCAGTACTTC	CASEGGAYEQYF
TRBJ2-5	TRBD2	once	TRBV7-3	TGTGCCAGCAGCTCTCGGACTAGCGCAAACCGTCAAGAGACCCAGTACTTC	CASSSRTSANRQETQYF
TRBJ1-1	NA	NA	TRBV7-9	TGTGCCAGCAGCTTCCTTGGACAGAAAGCTTTCTTT	CASSFLGQKAFF
TRBJ1-5	NA	NA	TRBV25-1	TGTGCCAGCAGTGAGTTGTCCCGGGATCAGCCCCAGCATTTT	CASSELSRDQPQHF
TRBJ2-5	TRBD2	few	TRBV5-1	TGCGCCAGCAGCGCAGCGGGACGAAAAGAAGAGACCCAGTACTTC	CASSAAGRKEETQYF
TRBJ1-1	NA	few	TRBV30	TGTGCCTGGAGTGTAGTGGGGAACACTGAAGCTTTCTTT	CAWSVVGNTEAFF
TRBJ2-1	NA	once	TRBV29-1	TGCAGCGTTGAAGATTTGGTAGCTAGCTCCTACAATGAGCAGTTCTTC	CSVEDLVASSYNEQFF
TRBJ1-4	TRBD1	NA	TRBV6-5	TGTGCCAGCAGTATACAGGGGGGCTTGGAAAAACTGTTTTTT	CASSIQGGLEKLFF
TRBJ2-7	TRBD2	NA	TRBV4-3	TGCGCCAGCAGCCAAGACCTGGCGGGGGGTTCCTACGAGCAGTACTTC	CASSQDLAGGSYEQYF
TRBJ2-6	NA	NA	TRBV18	TGTGCCAGCTCACGGGACTCTGGGGCCAACGTCCTGACTTTC	CASSRDSGANVLTF
TRBJ1-1	NA	once	TRBV4-1	TGCGCCAGCAGCCACAGGGACCTCTATTTT	CASSHRDLYF
TRBJ2-7	NA	NA	TRBV7-9	TGTGCCAGCGGGGCCTCCTACGAGCAGTACTTC	CASGASYEQYF
TRBJ1-1	NA	NA	TRBV27	TGTGCCAGAATTACCACCCGGCTCCCGAGAATAACTGAAGCTTTCTTT	CARITTRLPRITEAFF
TRBJ2-7	NA	NA	TRBV29-1	TGCAGCGTTGGGCTCGGGGGGCCCTACGAGCAGTACTTC	CSVGLGGPYEQYF
TRBJ1-6	NA	NA	TRBV30	TGTGCCTGGAGATTACAGGGAGCAAATAATTCACCCCTCCACTTT	CAWRLQGANNSPLHF
TRBJ1-1	NA	few	TRBV29-1	TGCAGCGTTGTTCGGCAGACGAACACTGAAGCTTTCTTT	CSVVRQTNTEAFF
TRBJ2-1	TRBD1	NA	TRBV29-1	TGCAGCGTTGAACAGGGGGCCTGGGGCAATGAGCAGTTCTTC	CSVEQGAWGNEQFF
TRBJ2-5	NA	NA	TRBV27	TGTGCCAGCAGTTTGAGGGTCAGACAAGAGACCCAGTACTTC	CASSLRVRQETQYF